These T cell receptor beta chains were read from a single sample in a study of tumor T cells in aggressive B-cell lymphoma. The assay was immunoSEQ multiplex PCR, and TCRdb's table has in-frame clones only and misses some. The sample holds some 10,000 clones; roughly 85% are singletons and the top ten take about 4.6%. Material: tumor tissue. The source is an adult with diffuse large B cell lymphoma. Each CDR3 is given without its conserved first and last residue. Fields, in order: V gene, J gene, clone size, CDR3 protein. Clone size is not always given. Where it is, it says once, few, many or a class for expanded clones.

TRBV10-3	TRBJ2-7	-	AISDRDTRFGEQY
TRBV7-9	TRBJ1-2	-	ASSQDGTLGQGDYGYT
TRBV7-9	TRBJ2-3	-	ASSFRTSGGTDTQY
TRBV15	TRBJ1-4	-	ATSRDGRFGGSNEKLF
TRBV7-2	TRBJ1-1	few	ASSSFNRADDTEAF
TRBV19	-	-	ASSIGWDRVYEQY
TRBV25-1	TRBJ2-1	few	ASSSGSLSYNEQF
TRBV2	TRBJ2-3	-	ASSEAGILAGVSDTQY
TRBV11-3	TRBJ2-1	-	ASSFRGGASYNEQF
TRBV4-3	TRBJ2-1	-	ASSQDTPVRTRGEQF
TRBV11-2	-	-	ASSSYYEQY
TRBV28	TRBJ1-2	-	ASSFGGDGYT
TRBV9	TRBJ2-1	-	ASSGTSGYYNEQF
TRBV18	TRBJ1-5	-	ASSPGGNNQPQH
TRBV9	TRBJ2-2	-	ASSGAQGRTGELF
TRBV19	TRBJ2-1	once	ASSIYRASGFSYNEQF
TRBV30	TRBJ2-5	-	AWRSPLGDYEETQY
TRBV5-1	TRBJ1-1	-	ASSLAIVRGSSGEAF
TRBV19	TRBJ2-1	-	ASSGWSYNEQF
TRBV27	TRBJ1-5	-	ASSADRGNQPQH
TRBV5-6	TRBJ2-1	-	ASSLGGRENNEQF
TRBV7-2	TRBJ1-1	-	ASSLASGSYTEAF
TRBV7-9	TRBJ2-1	-	ASTDRGSYNEQF
TRBV2	TRBJ2-5	once	ASTGQGVKTQY
TRBV6-5	TRBJ2-1	-	ASSLWTSGYNEQF
TRBV25-1	TRBJ1-4	-	ASSESEFWEKLF
TRBV5-5	TRBJ2-7	-	ASSLAGGLYEQY
TRBV2	TRBJ1-3	-	ATSKQGSGNTIY
TRBV4-1	TRBJ2-7	few	ASSQGGQGEREQY
TRBV7-2	TRBJ1-2	-	ASSSKGNLDWRFGYT
TRBV27	TRBJ2-5	-	ASSLNVGTGITKETQY
TRBV27	TRBJ2-1	-	ASSLGGRANEQF
TRBV9	TRBJ2-7	-	ASSVAAASGPNYEQY
TRBV7-6	TRBJ1-3	-	ASSSRDRNTIY
TRBV4-3	TRBJ2-7	-	ASSQDLLAGAYEQY
TRBV28	TRBJ1-1	-	ASKRGGDTEAF
TRBV27	TRBJ2-1	-	ASSPLREGRKF
TRBV27	TRBJ2-7	-	ASSFNYEQY
TRBV7-9	-	once	ASSPRLAGSYEQY
TRBV7-9	TRBJ1-1	-	ASGPRGPQPSNTEAF
TRBV7-3	TRBJ2-1	once	ASSPEASGHNEQF
TRBV6-5	TRBJ2-7	-	ASRGPGQGSYEQY
TRBV7-3	TRBJ2-2	few	ASSLTGLAGTGELF
TRBV7-6	TRBJ1-4	-	ASSLARDALRATSEKLF
TRBV7-3	TRBJ2-1	once	ASSLMAGGSLNEQF
TRBV7-2	TRBJ2-7	-	ASSLAPGQDTQRY
TRBV27	TRBJ2-7	-	ASSSPGVVSGSLFSYEQY
TRBV5-1	TRBJ1-4	-	ASSRGTGGASGEKLF
TRBV4-3	TRBJ2-5	-	ASSQEGGGEGETQY
TRBV28	TRBJ2-1	-	ASRTGGSYNEQF
TRBV2	TRBJ1-5	-	ASSEARVSNQPQH